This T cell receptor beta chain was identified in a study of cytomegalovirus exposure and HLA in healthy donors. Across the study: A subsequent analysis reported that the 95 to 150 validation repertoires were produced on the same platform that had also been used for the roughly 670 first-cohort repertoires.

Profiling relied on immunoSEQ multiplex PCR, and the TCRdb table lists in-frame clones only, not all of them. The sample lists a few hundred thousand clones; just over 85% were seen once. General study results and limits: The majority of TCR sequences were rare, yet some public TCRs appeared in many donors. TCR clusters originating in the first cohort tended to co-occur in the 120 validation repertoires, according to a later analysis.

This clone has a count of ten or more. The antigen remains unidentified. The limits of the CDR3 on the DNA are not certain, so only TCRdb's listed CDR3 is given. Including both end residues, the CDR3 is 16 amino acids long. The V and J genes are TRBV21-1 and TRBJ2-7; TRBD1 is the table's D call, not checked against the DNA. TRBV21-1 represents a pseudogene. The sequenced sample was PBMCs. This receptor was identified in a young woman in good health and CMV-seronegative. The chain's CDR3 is CASPPGVGQGSHEQYF.